These T cell receptor beta chains were read from a single sample in a study of prognosis after radiotherapy for stage I lung cancer. TCRdb re-called the multiplex PCR reads with MiXCR, one entry per CDR3 protein. The data contain approximately 16,000 distinct CDR3 sequences, about 47% of them seen just once; the ten biggest clones take up about two fifths. The sample consisted of PBMCs, taken before or after stereotactic body radiation therapy (not recorded which). The receptors were sampled from a donor over 45 with non-small cell lung cancer. Each CDR3 is given with its conserved first and last residue. Fields, in order: CDR3 DNA, CDR3 protein, J gene, D gene, clone size, V gene. A D gene is named only where the DNA matches it firmly. A clone size is listed for some rows: how often the clone was seen (once, few, many), or a class if it is expanded.

DNA: TGTGCCAGCAGTTTAAGATCAGGGGGAGTGCCCCAGCATTTT; CDR3: CASSLRSGGVPQHF; J: TRBJ1-5; D: TRBD1; size: many; V: TRBV12-3/TRBV12-4
DNA: TGCAGTGCTAGAGAGGCCCGGGGAGCGGGCACTTGGACCGGGGAGCTGTTTTTT; CDR3: CSAREARGAGTWTGELFF; J: TRBJ2-2; D: NA; size: many; V: TRBV20-1
DNA: TGCAGTGCTAAGGGATGTCTCTACTACGAGCAGTACTTC; CDR3: CSAKGCLYYEQYF; J: TRBJ2-7; D: NA; size: NA; V: TRBV20-1
DNA: TGTGCCAGTAGTATACGGGCAGATGAAAAACTGTTTTTT; CDR3: CASSIRADEKLFF; J: TRBJ1-4; D: NA; size: many; V: TRBV19
DNA: TGCAGTGCTAGTGCGGGCCAAGAGACCCAGTACTTC; CDR3: CSASAGQETQYF; J: TRBJ2-5; D: NA; size: many; V: TRBV20-1
DNA: TGTGCCAGCAGCTTAAGACCACCCGCCCAGACGACAGGGTGGGGGAAGACCCAGTACTTC; CDR3: CASSLRPPAQTTGWGKTQYF; J: TRBJ2-5; D: TRBD1; size: NA; V: TRBV7-2
DNA: TGTGCCAGCAGCGCCGGTGTAGCTAGCGGGAGTTTATACGAGCAGTACTTC; CDR3: CASSAGVASGSLYEQYF; J: TRBJ2-7; D: TRBD2; size: NA; V: TRBV9
DNA: TGTGCCAGCAGTGAGTTAGGTTTAGGGAACTACAATGAGCAGTTCTTC; CDR3: CASSELGLGNYNEQFF; J: TRBJ2-1; D: NA; size: NA; V: TRBV25-1
DNA: TGTGCCACCAGCAGAGAAAAGGACAGCTTAATTCAGCATTTT; CDR3: CATSREKDSLIQHF; J: TRBJ1-5; D: NA; size: many; V: TRBV15
DNA: TGTGCCAGCAGCCAAGATCTGGGGGCCTACCAAGAGACCCAGTACTTC; CDR3: CASSQDLGAYQETQYF; J: TRBJ2-5; D: NA; size: many; V: TRBV3-1
DNA: TGTGCCAGCAGTTTATCAGGAAGGGCGAACACTGAAGCTTTCTTT; CDR3: CASSLSGRANTEAFF; J: TRBJ1-1; D: NA; size: many; V: TRBV27
DNA: TGTGCCTGGGAAGTTTTAGGGACAGGGGATCGCTATGGCTACACCTTC; CDR3: CAWEVLGTGDRYGYTF; J: TRBJ1-2; D: TRBD1; size: NA; V: TRBV30
DNA: TGTGCCAGCAGCTCAGCTGTGGCCGGAGGTTACGGGCAGTACTTC; CDR3: CASSSAVAGGYGQYF; J: TRBJ2-7; D: NA; size: NA; V: TRBV7-9
DNA: TGTGCCAGCAGCCGACGACAATTCCCAGATACGCAGTATTTT; CDR3: CASSRRQFPDTQYF; J: TRBJ2-3; D: NA; size: many; V: TRBV14
DNA: TGTGCCAGCAGGTGGGGCTTAGCGGGCCAAGAGACCCAGTACTTC; CDR3: CASRWGLAGQETQYF; J: TRBJ2-5; D: TRBD2; size: NA; V: TRBV6-1